The 12 T cell receptor beta chains given below trace back to one sample, sequenced in a study of Graves' ophthalmopathy and Graves' hyperthyroidism. Using RNA transcripts, the TCR beta CDR3 regions were amplified. Following a first-round RT-PCR that used HTBI primers, a second-round multiplex PCR was carried out. TCRdb re-derived calls from the multiplex PCR reads in MiXCR, one entry per CDR3 protein. The table shows hundreds of thousands of distinct CDR3 sequences, with 22% occurring only once. Sample: peripheral blood. The receptors were sampled from a woman aged 18-29 years with stable Graves' hyperthyroidism. Some clones in this sample may be carry-over from other donors' samples.

This clonotype was picked up many times. This chain joins TRBV9 and TRBJ1-2; the D gene is possibly TRBD1 (6 bases). Trimming cost V 3 bases and J 3 bases, with 6 bases left between them. Per germline, CDR1 SGDLS and CDR2 YYNGEE. This CDR3 comprises 12 residues. Written as DNA, the CDR3 is TGTGCCAGCAGCGACAGGGACTATGGCTACACCTTC. It is translated as CASSDRDYGYTF.

The table lists this clonotype with many counts. This chain joins TRBV28 and TRBJ1-5; D might be TRBD1 (5 bases). V dropped 6 bases and J dropped 2 bases, with 14 bases sitting between them. Per the germline V gene, CDR1 is MDHEN and CDR2 is SYDVKM. This CDR3 region has 15 residues. In DNA, the CDR3 is TGTGCCAGCAGCTTTGGGGGGTCGGGCAATCAGCCCCAGCATTTT. Translation gives CASSFGGSGNQPQHF.

V is TRBV30 and J is TRBJ2-5; D gene ambiguous. The V gene's germline CDR1 is GTSNPN and CDR2 SVGIG (reference sequence). This CDR3 comprises 11 residues. The V gene lost 5 bases and the J gene lost 9 bases, with 13 bases spanning the gap. Here the CDR3 DNA reads TGTGCCTGGGGCCCAACGTCGGCCCAGTACTTC. It yields the protein CAWGPTSAQYF.

The chain has TRBV7-6 and TRBJ2-2; weak D call: TRBD1 (6 bases). The CDR3 runs 16 residues. V shed 5 bases and J shed 0 bases, with 13 bases lying between them. Germline CDR1 and CDR2: SGHVS and FNYEAQ. The CDR3 sequence is CASSRRQAANTGELFF. The CDR3 DNA sequence: TGTGCCAGCAGCCGGCGACAGGCCGCGAACACCGGGGAGCTGTTTTTT.

Many counts were recorded for this clonotype. V usage is TRBV20-1 and J usage is TRBJ2-5; a weak D match, TRBD2 (6 bases). Germline assignment: CDR1 DFQATT and CDR2 SNEGSKA (reference sequence). V was trimmed by 0 bases and J by 1 base, leaving 12 bases between them. The CDR3 extends over 15 amino acids. The DNA for the CDR3 is TGCAGTGCTAGAGATCCTGCCGGGAGCCAAGAGACCCAGTACTTC. Amino acid sequence: CSARDPAGSQETQYF.

The table lists this clonotype with many counts. The V call is TRBV12-3 or TRBV12-4, the J call TRBJ2-7; a possible D gene is TRBD2 (7 bases). This CDR3 spans 16 amino acids. V lost 3 bases and J 6 bases, leaving 21 bases between the germline ends. This CDR3 is CASSLRPAGALSEQYF. As DNA, the CDR3 is TGTGCCAGCAGTTTGCGCCCGGCGGGGGCCCTGAGCGAGCAGTACTTC.

This clonotype was recorded many times. V is TRBV29-1 and J is TRBJ1-1, with D uncertain. Trimming cost V 4 bases and J 4 bases, with 13 bases left between them. Germline CDR1 SQVTM, CDR2 ANQGSEA. There are 13 residues in the CDR3. The CDR3 protein is CSVGAPLATEAFF. The CDR3 nucleotides read TGCAGCGTTGGCGCCCCACTTGCCACTGAAGCTTTCTTT.

This clonotype has just a few counts. The V call is TRBV4-2, the J call TRBJ2-7, with D hard to call. With 2 bases removed from V and 0 bases from J, the gap between germline ends came to 14 bases. In germline, CDR1 is LGHNA, CDR2 YNFKEQ. The CDR3 consists of 16 residues. For the CDR3, the DNA is TGTGCCAGCAGCCAACAGACCACTGCCAGCTCCTACGAGCAGTACTTC. Its translation: CASSQQTTASSYEQYF.

This rearrangement joins TRBV6-2 or TRBV6-3 to TRBJ2-7; D gene unclear. V was trimmed by 0 bases and J by 9 bases, leaving 6 bases between them. The CDR3 covers 11 residues. Germline V gene data show CDR1 as MNHEY and CDR2 as SVGEGT. CDR3 residues: CASSYSRGQYF. In DNA form, the CDR3 reads TGTGCCAGCAGTTACTCTCGTGGGCAGTACTTC.

The chain couples TRBV5-6 to TRBJ2-5; 9 nucleotides agree with TRBD1. The ends lost 2 bases at V and 4 bases at J; junction bases unmatched: 9. The length of the CDR3 is 16 residues. Germline V CDR1 and CDR2: SGHDT, YYEEEE. The CDR3 reads CASSFLQTGGGETQYF. The CDR3 nucleotides read TGTGCCAGCAGCTTCCTACAGACAGGGGGGGGAGAGACCCAGTACTTC.

This chain uses TRBV4-1 with TRBJ2-7; TRBD1 matches at 10 bases. Germline V CDR1 and CDR2: MGHRA, YSYEKL. Germline trimming cut 1 base from V and 5 bases from J; bases unmatched to any gene: 11. This CDR3 has 17 amino acids. CDR3 in DNA: TGCGCCAGCAGCCAAGTTGCCCTGGGGGACAGGGGCAACGAGCAGTACTTC. It translates to CASSQVALGDRGNEQYF.

This clonotype was found many times. The chain uses TRBV6-5 and TRBJ1-5; D might be TRBD1 (6 bases). Germline CDR1 is MNHEY and CDR2 is SVGAGI. The CDR3 is 16 residues long. Trimming shortened V by 3 bases and J by 1 base, and 13 bases separated the two germline ends. CDR3 coding DNA: TGTGCCAGCAGTTATCGGGGGGCGGGGAGCAATCAGCCCCAGCATTTT. Protein sequence: CASSYRGAGSNQPQHF.